This paragraph reports one T cell receptor (beta chain). As yet, its antigen is unknown. The germline gives CDR1 SGHRS, CDR2 YFSETQ. This CDR3 contains 13 residues. Trimming removed 1 base from V and 5 bases from J, with 6 bases in between. The data stem from a study of T cell clones after liver transplantation. Study in general: Blood was drawn pre-transplant, before withdrawal, and after full or failed withdrawal.

The study's findings and limits: These preliminary findings come from unstandardized post-transplant sampling times.

Here immunoSEQ multiplex PCR was the method, and the copy in TCRdb shows in-frame clones only, minus some. The table lists 65,000 to 90,000 clones, over 85% of them singletons. The source was CD4+ T cells from blood, collected before liver transplant. This chain connects TRBV5-1 to TRBJ2-2; D remains ambiguous. This sequence originates from a human donor who received a liver transplant. The CDR3 reads CASSLLQTGELFF. The DNA of the CDR3 is TGCGCCAGCAGCTTGCTCCAAACCGGGGAGCTGTTTTTT.